This T cell receptor (beta chain) came from a study of shared clonotypes between healthy human individuals. Notes on this clone: The identical CDR3 is also encoded by other nucleotide sequences in the sample.

The assay was immunoSEQ multiplex PCR, and TCRdb's table has in-frame clones only and misses some. The sample consists of around 2.5 million clones, 80% to 95% of them appearing once. The length of the CDR3 is 11 residues. Germline CDR1 MRHNA, CDR2 SNTAGT. Trimming cost V 3 bases and J 6 bases, with 4 bases left between them. The sequenced sample consisted of naive CD4+ T cells from PBMCs. As to subset: CD45RA+ positively selected. The receptor was isolated from a man between 18 and 35 years old in good health. Some clones in this sample may be carry-over from other donors' samples. This chain uses TRBV6-4 with TRBJ2-3; D gene unclear. The CDR3 region is CASSEGDTQYF. Here the CDR3 DNA reads TGTGCCAGCAGTGAGGGGGATACGCAGTATTTT.